This entry concerns a single TCR beta chain. Its antigen is not known. The study made its TRB cDNA libraries by 5' RACE, adding UMI labels. Following a re-call of the 5' RACE reads, TCRdb has one entry per CDR3 protein and lacks DNA. The sample data list tens of thousands of distinct CDR3 sequences. The data belong to a study of CXCR3-negative and CXCR3-positive naive CD8 T cells. Study observations and caveats: Naive CXCR3-positive and CXCR3-negative cells shared TRBV-TRBJ usage; memory cells diverged. Memory CD8+ cells showed much lower diversity, while both naive subsets displayed comparably high diversity. Naive subsets displayed similar surface CD5, and TCR strength was inferred from TRB CDR3 properties.

Germline V gives CDR1 SGHRS, CDR2 YFSETQ. This CDR3 has 16 residues. Specimen: memory CD8+ T cells from blood. The sequence was collected from a human donor in good health. Some clones in this sample may be carry-over from other donors' samples. This chain joins TRBV5-1 and TRBJ2-5; there is no DNA to check the TCRdb D call of TRBD1. CDR3 in amino acids: CASSLGDRGSRETQYF.